Presented here are 16 T cell receptor beta chains from one specimen sequenced in a study of persistence of HIV-infected CD4 T cells. These receptors' targets are unknown. The stimulus was lysate of CMV-infected fibroblasts, approximately 9.6 ug/mL. Memory cells lacking CD40L and CD69 with high CD45RO were sorted. This was the immunoSEQ version 4 assay in survey mode. The table came from immunoSEQ multiplex PCR; TCRdb's copy has only in-frame clones and leaves some out. The sample contains 40,000 to 55,000 clones, approximately 72% of which appear only once. The material was CD4+ T cells sorted from PBMCs after roughly 18-hour stimulation, obtained from a patient who received antiretroviral therapy. All receptors come from an adult man with HIV who was CMV-seropositive.

The V gene is TRBV29-1, the J gene TRBJ1-1, with 10 bases aligning to TRBD1. CDR3 length: 16 residues. V dropped 3 bases and J dropped 4; count of bases not matched to a gene: 11. CDR1 SQVTM and CDR2 ANQGSEA come from the germline V gene. The CDR3 nucleotides read TGCAGCGTTGATCGGACAGGGGGTAATTTGGGCACTGAAGCTTTCTTT. This sequence encodes CSVDRTGGNLGTEAFF. The whole variable domain, remainder taken from reference TRBV29-1 and TRBJ1-1, is SAVISQKPSRDICQRGTSLTIQCQVDSQVTMMFWYRQQPGQSLTLIATANQGSEATYESGFVIDKFPISRPNLTFSTLTVSNMSPEDSSIYLCSVDRTGGNLGTEAFFGQGTRLTVV.

The chain has TRBV12-3 or TRBV12-4 and TRBJ1-2; possibly TRBD1 for D (6 bases). Trimming took off 4 bases at V and 8 bases at J, with 11 bases between the two ends. The CDR3 runs 12 residues. The CDR3 DNA follows: TGTGCCAGCAGTTACCTACAGGGAGGCTACACCTTC. This translates into CASSYLQGGYTF.

The chain carries TRBV21-1 and TRBJ1-6. TRBV21-1 is termed a pseudogene. CDR3 length equals 16 residues. DNA for the CDR3: TGTGCCAGCAGCGCATTTGGACGGCTCAACCATTCACCCCTCCACTTT. Amino acids: CASSAFGRLNHSPLHF.

V is TRBV7-8 and J is TRBJ1-2; possible D gene TRBD1, 5 bases. Germline assignment: CDR1 SGHVS and CDR2 FQNEAQ. The CDR3 covers 16 residues. The V gene lost 1 base and the J gene lost 4 bases, with 16 bases spanning the gap. The CDR3 spells CASSLVIRDPAYGYTF. The DNA for the CDR3 is TGTGCCAGCAGCTTAGTTATCAGGGACCCTGCCTATGGCTACACCTTC.

This chain joins TRBV27 and TRBJ2-1; 11 nucleotides agree with TRBD2. This CDR3 has 15 residues. With 4 bases clipped from V and 3 bases from J, the junction kept 2 bases outside the gene matches. CDR1 MNHEY and CDR2 SMNVEV come from the germline V gene (reference sequence). DNA for the CDR3: TGTGCCAGCAGTTCCGGGACTAGCGGCTACAATGAGCAGTTCTTC. Amino acid sequence: CASSSGTSGYNEQFF.

This clone was observed a handful of times. The chain is built from TRBV6-4 and TRBJ2-1, with unresolved D. The germline gives CDR1 MRHNA, CDR2 SNTAGT. The CDR3 covers 11 residues. V lost 5 bases, J lost 5 bases, and 4 bases lay in between. Here the CDR3 reads CASSFDNEQFF. The CDR3, as DNA: TGTGCCAGCAGTTTCGACAATGAGCAGTTCTTC.

In this sample, this clone turned up once. This chain joins TRBV5-4 and TRBJ1-2, with 7 bases fitting TRBD1. The CDR3 is 18 amino acids. Per the germline V gene, CDR1 is SGHNT and CDR2 is YYREEE (reference sequence). The ends lost 2 bases at V and 3 bases at J; junction bases unmatched: 16. The CDR3 sequence: CASSLSPPFGQADYGYTF. The CDR3 nucleotides read TGTGCCAGCAGCTTAAGCCCACCTTTTGGACAGGCAGACTATGGCTACACCTTC. The variable domain in full, completed from reference TRBV5-4 and TRBJ1-2, reads ETGVTQSPTHLIKTRGQQVTLRCSSQSGHNTVSWYQQALGQGPQFIFQYYREEENGRGNFPPRFSGLQFPNYSSELNVNALELDDSALYLCASSLSPPFGQADYGYTFGSGTRLTVV.

J is TRBJ2-1 and V is TRBV2; 7 nucleotides line up with TRBD1. CDR1 is SNHLY and CDR2 is FYNNEI in the germline V gene. The J segment lost 0 bases and the V segment lost 6 bases, leaving 8 bases of the junction unmatched. This CDR3 spans 16 amino acids. CDR3 DNA: TGTGCCAGCAGGGTTTCCTGGGACAGCTCCTACAATGAGCAGTTCTTC. It codes for CASRVSWDSSYNEQFF.

The chain carries TRBV19 and TRBJ1-5, with 9 bases identical to TRBD1. CDR1 is LNHDA, CDR2 SQIVND, per germline (reference sequence). The CDR3 runs to 14 residues. With V trimmed by 5 bases and J by 7 bases, 6 bases remained unmatched. The CDR3 here is CASSPRDRVQPQHF. In DNA, the CDR3 is TGTGCCAGTAGTCCCCGGGACAGGGTACAGCCCCAGCATTTT.

The chain employs TRBV18 and TRBJ2-5, with a tentative D call TRBD1 (7 bases). The CDR3 consists of 16 residues. The V end was cut by 3 bases, the J end by 2 bases, with 16 bases between. The germline CDR1 and CDR2 sequences are KGHSH and LQKENI. CDR3 protein: CASSPQTGRRQETQYF. The DNA for the CDR3 is TGTGCCAGCTCACCCCAGACAGGGAGGCGACAAGAGACCCAGTACTTC.

This sequence joins TRBV6-2 or TRBV6-3 and TRBJ1-5, with 8 bases identical to TRBD1. Germline lookup yields CDR1 MNHEY and CDR2 SVGEGT. J gave up 7 bases and V 4 bases, and 6 bases lay outside the gene matches. This CDR3 comprises 14 residues. CDR3 amino acids: CASSSDRATQPQHF. The CDR3 DNA follows: TGTGCCAGCAGTTCGGACAGGGCAACCCAGCCCCAGCATTTT.

In this sample, this clone turned up once. V usage is TRBV5-4 and J usage is TRBJ2-5; TRBD1 might be the D (6 bases). CDR1 and CDR2 (germline): SGHNT, YYREEE (reference sequence). Between the trimmed V and J ends, which lost 3 bases and 3 bases, there was a span of 15 bases. This CDR3 spans 15 amino acids. The CDR3 coding sequence is TGTGCCAGCAGCTGGGGTAGGGACAACGAAGAGACCCAGTACTTC. Its protein product is CASSWGRDNEETQYF.

The chain employs TRBV5-8 and TRBJ1-1; weak D call: TRBD1 (6 bases). Germline CDR1 and CDR2: SGHTS and YDEGEE. The V end lost 5 bases, the J end lost 4 bases, and 24 bases lay between the germline ends. The CDR3 is made up of 17 amino acids. CDR3 nucleotides: TGTGCCAGCAGGGGGGGATACAGGGCAATAAGGAGCACTGAAGCTTTCTTT. Protein product: CASRGGYRAIRSTEAFF.

V gene TRBV2 combines with J gene TRBJ2-7; D gene ambiguous. Between the trimmed V and J ends, which lost 4 bases and 3 bases, there was a span of 16 bases. The CDR3 contains 15 residues. CDR1 and CDR2 (germline): SNHLY, FYNNEI. CDR3 bases: TGTGCCAGCAGTGCCCATGCCGGGTCTCTCTACGAGCAGTACTTC. Translation: CASSAHAGSLYEQYF.

This rearrangement joins TRBV6-5 to TRBJ1-2, with no clear D. V was cut by 2 bases and J by 5 bases, with 12 bases left in between. CDR1 and CDR2 (germline): MNHEY, SVGAGI. This CDR3 contains 14 residues. The CDR3 protein is CASSYGERGYGYTF. The CDR3 DNA reads TGTGCCAGCAGTTACGGAGAAAGAGGATATGGCTACACCTTC.

The chain carries TRBV5-4 and TRBJ2-7, with a weak D call TRBD2 (5 bases). This CDR3 region has 16 residues. From germline, CDR1 is SGHNT and CDR2 YYREEE (reference sequence). Trimming stripped 0 bases from V and 0 bases from J, with 13 bases between. The CDR3 is CASSLGWPSSSYEQYF. CDR3 sequence (DNA): TGTGCCAGCAGCTTGGGGTGGCCTAGCTCCTCCTACGAGCAGTACTTC. The full variable domain, rest sourced from reference TRBV5-4 and TRBJ2-7, is ETGVTQSPTHLIKTRGQQVTLRCSSQSGHNTVSWYQQALGQGPQFIFQYYREEENGRGNFPPRFSGLQFPNYSSELNVNALELDDSALYLCASSLGWPSSSYEQYFGPGTRLTVT.